The 13 T cell receptor beta chains below were found in one sample sequenced in a study of blood T cell repertoires in COVID-19. Assay used: immunoSEQ multiplex PCR; TCRdb lists only in-frame clones, some missing. Of about 90,000 clones in the sample, 91% were seen once. Sequenced sample: peripheral blood. The receptors derive from a human donor with active COVID-19. The donor label of this sample is uncertain.

The CDR3 spells CASSPYGGLTDTQYF. CDR3 nucleotides: TGTGCCAGCAGCCCATATGGAGGACTCACAGATACGCAGTATTTT. This chain links TRBV7-9 with TRBJ2-3; D is possibly TRBD2 (5 bases). Germline loops: CDR1 SEHNR, CDR2 FQNEAQ (reference sequence). The CDR3 totals 15 residues. V lost 5 bases to trimming and J lost 2 bases, with 14 bases between them.

The chain couples TRBV25-1 to TRBJ1-2; possible D gene TRBD1, 6 bases. This CDR3 region has 15 residues. V shed 1 base and J shed 3 bases, with 12 bases lying between them. In germline, CDR1 is MGHDK, CDR2 SYGVNS. The CDR3, as DNA: TGTGCCAGCAGTGAATGGCGGGGGGCCGACTATGGCTACACCTTC. Amino acid sequence: CASSEWRGADYGYTF.

The rearrangement links TRBV24-1 to TRBJ1-5; possible D gene TRBD1, 6 bases. Deletions cut 2 bases from V and 1 base from J, with 17 bases between. This CDR3 is built from 18 residues. Germline lookup yields CDR1 KGHDR and CDR2 SFDVKD. The CDR3 spells CATSDYPGQSRSNQPQHF. CDR3 bases: TGTGCCACCAGTGATTACCCCGGACAGTCCCGAAGCAATCAGCCCCAGCATTTT.

This chain uses TRBV3-1 (or the pseudogene TRBV3-2) with TRBJ2-1; 7 bases agree with TRBD1. This CDR3 has 15 residues. V trimming: 4 bases; J trimming: 10 bases; junction bases outside the gene matches: 13. CDR1 and CDR2 from the germline V gene are LGHDT and YNNKEL (reference sequence). The CDR3 is CASSLYRRQGGEQFF. The CDR3 nucleotides are TGTGCCAGCAGCCTCTACCGACGACAGGGTGGCGAGCAGTTCTTC.

The chain employs TRBV5-1 and TRBJ1-2; unclear D gene. Germline V lookup: CDR1 SGHRS, CDR2 YFSETQ. This CDR3 is 15 amino acids long. The ends were cut back, 4 bases at V and 3 bases at J, with 16 bases in the middle. The chain's CDR3 is CASSDGLLQDYGYTF. As DNA, the CDR3 is TGCGCCAGCAGCGACGGACTACTCCAGGACTATGGCTACACCTTC.

The rearrangement joins TRBV3-1 (or the pseudogene TRBV3-2) to TRBJ2-5; the D gene is possibly TRBD2 (5 bases). The CDR3 totals 14 residues. V was pared by 6 bases and J by 2 bases, with 13 bases between. Germline V lookup: CDR1 LGHDT, CDR2 YNNKEL (reference sequence). In DNA, the CDR3 is TGTGCCAGCAGTCGGACTCATTCGCAAGAGACCCAGTACTTC. Translation gives CASSRTHSQETQYF.

The chain has TRBV19 and TRBJ1-2; 8 positions match TRBD1. Trimming took 1 base from V and 6 from J; bases not matched to a gene: 4. This CDR3 contains 14 residues. Per the germline V gene, CDR1 is LNHDA and CDR2 is SQIVND (reference sequence). The CDR3 loop reads CASSIAPRGHGYTF. CDR3 coding DNA: TGTGCCAGTAGTATAGCGCCCAGGGGGCATGGCTACACCTTC.

This chain links TRBV10-3 with TRBJ2-7; a weak D match, TRBD1 (6 bases). CDR3 length equals 12 residues. Trimming left V 10 bases short and J 0 bases short, with 10 bases between. Germline CDR1 ENHRY, CDR2 SYGVKD. The CDR3 loop is CATLGGSYEQYF. The CDR3 DNA follows: TGTGCCACCCTAGGGGGCTCCTACGAGCAGTACTTC.

The V call is TRBV2, the J call TRBJ2-7, with TRBD1 as a possible D gene (6 bases). The CDR3 runs 13 residues. The germline CDR1 and CDR2 sequences are SNHLY and FYNNEI. V was pared by 8 bases and J by 6 bases, with 17 bases between. This CDR3 is CASAYPGRGEQYF. Written as DNA, the CDR3 is TGTGCCAGCGCTTATCCGGGCAGGGGCGAGCAGTACTTC.

The chain combines TRBV5-1 with TRBJ2-2; TRBD1 aligns across 12 bases. V was pared by 4 bases and J by 3 bases, with 1 base of the junction left unmatched. CDR1 is SGHRS and CDR2 is YFSETQ in the germline V gene. The CDR3 is 15 amino acids. The CDR3 reads CASSRDRGHTGELFF. The CDR3 region has the DNA TGCGCCAGCAGCCGGGACAGGGGGCACACCGGGGAGCTGTTTTTT.

The gene calls are TRBV25-1 and TRBJ2-7; a weak D match, TRBD1 (6 bases). V was pared by 6 bases and J by 7 bases, with 10 bases between. The germline V gene has CDR1 MGHDK and CDR2 SYGVNS. This CDR3 spans 11 amino acids. The CDR3 sequence: CASRRTGEQYF. CDR3 coding DNA: TGTGCCAGCAGGCGAACAGGGGAGCAGTACTTC.

This chain connects TRBV19 to TRBJ1-6; the match to TRBD1 covers 9 bases. The CDR3 is made up of 15 amino acids. V shed 6 bases, J shed 4 bases, and the junction held 4 bases outside the gene matches. The V gene's germline CDR1 is LNHDA and CDR2 SQIVND (reference sequence). This CDR3 is CASSMDRGYNSPLHF. CDR3 DNA: TGTGCCAGTAGCATGGACAGGGGATATAATTCACCCCTCCACTTT.

The chain uses TRBV28 and TRBJ2-3, with 9 bases lining up with TRBD2. The germline V gene encodes CDR1 MDHEN and CDR2 SYDVKM. Trimming at V came to 3 bases and at J to 2 bases, leaving 9 bases not matched to a gene. CDR3 length equals 17 residues. The CDR3 loop is CASSFDPSGDLTDTQYF. The CDR3 bases are TGTGCCAGCAGTTTTGATCCTAGCGGGGACCTCACAGATACGCAGTATTTT.